Following are 17 T cell receptor beta chains from one sample sequenced in a study of cytomegalovirus exposure and HLA in healthy donors (dated by TCRdb to about 2017). The library was produced with the immunoSEQ multiplex PCR assay. A mixture of 60 forward primers for TCR Vbeta segments and 13 reverse primers for TCR Jbeta segments was used in the multiplex PCR. Imported from immuneACCESS, the table was reduced by TCRdb to in-frame sequences with V and J called. These copies leave out some clones; in studies compared against another copy, an unresolved V gene accounts for under half, and the cause of the remainder is not known. The sample has about 130,000 clones on record, 70% to 80% of them singletons. The ten largest clonotypes hold approximately 4% of the sample. The sequenced sample consisted of PBMCs. The receptors here all came from a man aged 40-49 years in good health and CMV-seropositive.

There are a few counts of this clone. The chain employs TRBV7-8 and TRBJ2-5; 9 bases align to TRBD2. Per germline, CDR1 SGHVS and CDR2 FQNEAQ. The V gene end was trimmed by 2 bases and the J gene end by 4 bases; junction bases not matched to a gene: 5. The CDR3 is made up of 15 amino acids. Written as DNA, the CDR3 is TGTGCCAGCAGCTTACTCGAGCGGGAGGTAGAGACCCAGTACTTC. This encodes CASSLLEREVETQYF. Variable domain in full (rest from reference TRBV7-8 and TRBJ2-5): GAGVSQSPRYKVAKRGQDVALRCDPISGHVSLFWYQQALGQGPEFLTYFQNEAQLDKSGLPSDRFFAERPEGSVSTLKIQRTQQEDSAVYLCASSLLEREVETQYFGPGTRLLVL.

V is TRBV6-1 and J is TRBJ2-5; 8 positions agree with TRBD1. The V segment lost 3 bases and the J segment 1 base; nucleotides outside the gene matches: 4. CDR1 and CDR2 (germline): MNHNS, SASEGT. The CDR3 has 15 amino acids. CDR3 in DNA: TGTGCCAGCAGTGAGGGGGACAGGTTCCAAGAGACCCAGTACTTC. It encodes CASSEGDRFQETQYF.

The chain recombines TRBV29-1 with TRBJ2-1; TRBD1 agrees at 11 bases. CDR3 length equals 13 residues. Germline-derived CDR1 and CDR2 are SQVTM and ANQGSEA. V gave up 4 bases and J gave up 9 bases; unmatched junction bases: 5. DNA of the CDR3: TGCAGCGTTGTGAGGACAGGGGGCGGTGAGCAGTTCTTC. As protein: CSVVRTGGGEQFF.

The CDR3 nucleotides are TGTGCCAGCAGCTTAGAAGCAGCGAGCCCCTACGAGCAGTACTTC. Residues: CASSLEAASPYEQYF. The chain employs TRBV11-2 and TRBJ2-7; no definite D call. CDR3 size: 15 residues. Germline values: CDR1 SGHAT, CDR2 FQNNGV. Trimming left V 0 bases short and J 2 bases short, with 11 bases between.

This clone has a handful of counts. The CDR3 DNA is TGCAGCGTTCGGACTAACACTGAAGCTTTCTTT. Protein sequence: CSVRTNTEAFF. The V gene is TRBV29-1, the J gene TRBJ1-1; D remains ambiguous. V lost 5 bases and J lost 2, with 6 bases in between. Looked up from germline, CDR1 is SQVTM and CDR2 is ANQGSEA. This CDR3 is 11 amino acids long. The full variable domain, with the rest looked up from reference TRBV29-1 and TRBJ1-1, is SAVISQKPSRDICQRGTSLTIQCQVDSQVTMMFWYRQQPGQSLTLIATANQGSEATYESGFVIDKFPISRPNLTFSTLTVSNMSPEDSSIYLCSVRTNTEAFFGQGTRLTVV.

This chain connects TRBV7-9 to TRBJ2-1; TRBD2 might be the D (5 bases). Between the trimmed V and J ends, which lost 5 bases and 0 bases, there was a span of 14 bases. This CDR3 has 16 residues. The germline CDR1 and CDR2 sequences are SEHNR and FQNEAQ (reference sequence). The CDR3 bases are TGTGCCAGCAGCCCCGGCGGGTATTCCTCCTACAATGAGCAGTTCTTC. It yields the protein CASSPGGYSSYNEQFF.

This clone appeared a few times. The V call is TRBV5-1, the J call TRBJ2-1, with TRBD2 matching over 10 bases. The CDR3 extends over 13 amino acids. The trim removed 7 bases at V and 9 bases at J, leaving 7 bases unmatched. Germline values: CDR1 SGHRS, CDR2 YFSETQ. CDR3 amino acids: CASQREGLGEQFF. DNA for the CDR3: TGCGCCAGCCAGCGGGAGGGCCTCGGTGAGCAGTTCTTC.

The chain employs TRBV5-1 and TRBJ2-3; D is perhaps TRBD1 (6 bases). V was clipped by 1 base and J by 4 bases, with 10 bases between them. The CDR3 covers 14 residues. CDR1 SGHRS and CDR2 YFSETQ come from the germline V gene. The DNA of the CDR3 is TGCGCCAGCAGCTTGTGGGCAGGGGCAGATACGCAGTATTTT. It specifies CASSLWAGADTQYF.

The genes are TRBV27 and TRBJ2-3; D perhaps matches TRBD1 (6 bases). The V gene lost 10 bases and the J gene lost 0 bases, with 17 bases spanning the gap. Germline lookup yields CDR1 MNHEY and CDR2 SMNVEV (reference sequence). The CDR3 covers 15 residues. This chain's CDR3 is CATQGRRDSTDTQYF. The DNA of the CDR3 is TGTGCCACCCAGGGGCGCAGGGATAGCACAGATACGCAGTATTTT.

This clone was picked up a small number of times. The chain has TRBV4-2 and TRBJ2-3; tentative D call: TRBD2 (6 bases). CDR1 is LGHNA and CDR2 is YNFKEQ in the germline V gene. The CDR3 sequence is 16 residues long. V was cut by 0 bases and J by 2 bases, with 12 bases left in between. In DNA, the CDR3 is TGTGCCAGCAGCCAAGAGGCTAGCGCGGCCACAGATACGCAGTATTTT. This gives the protein CASSQEASAATDTQYF.

The rearrangement uses TRBV7-2 and TRBJ1-2; D is perhaps TRBD1 (6 bases). The germline gives CDR1 SGHTA, CDR2 FQGNSA. This CDR3 comprises 14 residues. V dropped 6 bases and J dropped 0 bases, with 11 bases sitting between them. The CDR3 bases are TGTGCCAGCAGTTGGACAGACACTAACTATGGCTACACCTTC. It encodes CASSWTDTNYGYTF.

This chain uses TRBV27 with TRBJ2-7; 8 bases are shared with TRBD1. CDR3 length equals 15 residues. Germline V gene sequence: CDR1 MNHEY, CDR2 SMNVEV (reference sequence). V trimming: 6 bases; J trimming: 5 bases; junction bases outside the gene matches: 12. This CDR3 is CASSPPLGQVHEQYF. Written as DNA, the CDR3 is TGTGCCAGCAGCCCACCTTTGGGACAGGTCCACGAGCAGTACTTC.

This clone was seen a handful of times. The rearrangement joins TRBV7-2 to TRBJ2-1; 8 nucleotides agree with TRBD2. The germline V gene has CDR1 SGHTA and CDR2 FQGNSA. The trim removed 5 bases at V and 4 bases at J, leaving 7 bases unmatched. The CDR3 has 15 amino acids. The CDR3 nucleotides read TGTGCCAGCAGCCTACAGAGCGGGAGTTACAATGAGCAGTTCTTC. Translated, it gives CASSLQSGSYNEQFF.

The chain combines TRBV2 with TRBJ2-7; TRBD1 matches at 8 bases. Per germline, CDR1 SNHLY and CDR2 FYNNEI. The CDR3 contains 18 residues. V was clipped by 7 bases and J by 2 bases; unmatched bases: 19. The CDR3 sequence is CASTPDDRGLGTAYEQYF. CDR3 nucleotides: TGTGCCAGCACACCGGATGACAGGGGATTGGGGACTGCCTACGAGCAGTACTTC.

The gene calls are TRBV6-4 and TRBJ2-1, with 9 bases fitting TRBD1. Germline loops: CDR1 MRHNA, CDR2 SNTAGT. The J segment lost 3 bases and the V segment lost 8 bases, leaving 2 bases of the junction unmatched. The CDR3 consists of 13 residues. In nucleotides, the CDR3 is TGTGCCAGCCGGACAGGGGACTACAATGAGCAGTTCTTC. It specifies CASRTGDYNEQFF.

The chain joins TRBV4-3 to TRBJ2-7; possibly TRBD1 for D (6 bases). V gave up 1 base and J gave up 3 bases, with 13 bases separating them. Per the germline V gene, CDR1 is LGHNA and CDR2 is YSLEER. This CDR3 contains 15 residues. In DNA, the CDR3 is TGCGCCAGCAGCCAAGCGACAGGCGTCGGCTACGAGCAGTACTTC. It encodes CASSQATGVGYEQYF.

This clone has only a few counts. J is TRBJ2-1 and V is TRBV2; 9 nucleotides agree with TRBD2. V lost 7 bases to trimming and J lost 9 bases; unmatched junction nucleotides: 10. Germline V gene lookup returns CDR1 SNHLY and CDR2 FYNNEI. CDR3 length equals 14 residues. The CDR3 loop reads CASNLAGDIGEQFF. CDR3 DNA sequence: TGTGCCAGCAATTTAGCGGGAGATATCGGTGAGCAGTTCTTC.